The 10 T cell receptor beta chains below come from one sample, sequenced in a study of cytomegalovirus exposure and HLA in healthy donors. Use of 60 Vbeta and 13 Jbeta primers characterized the PCR. Repertoires were generated with immunoSEQ multiplex PCR, while TCRdb's copy carries only in-frame clones and drops some. The sample's table shows 100,000 to 150,000 clones. Sample: PBMCs. All receptors derive from a man younger than 45 in good health and CMV-seronegative.

This chain links TRBV7-3 with TRBJ1-5; weak D call: TRBD1 (5 bases). This CDR3 is built from 13 residues. Looked up from germline, CDR1 is SGHTA and CDR2 is FQGTGA. V lost 5 bases, J lost 7 bases, and 12 bases lay in between. The CDR3 DNA reads TGTGCCAGCAGCGCCAGGGTAGGACAGCCCCAGCATTTT. This gives the protein CASSARVGQPQHF.

V gene TRBV9 combines with J gene TRBJ2-3, with D possibly TRBD1 on 6 matching bases. The length of the CDR3 is 16 residues. V shed 3 bases and J shed 0 bases, with 14 bases lying between them. CDR1 is SGDLS, CDR2 YYNGEE, per germline. CDR3 coding DNA: TGTGCCAGCAGCGGCTACAGGGCGACTAGCACAGATACGCAGTATTTT. Amino acid sequence: CASSGYRATSTDTQYF.

V gene TRBV30 combines with J gene TRBJ2-5; 8 bases are a match to TRBD2. Germline V lookup: CDR1 GTSNPN, CDR2 SVGIG (reference sequence). The length of the CDR3 is 13 residues. J lost 5 bases, V lost 4 bases, and 6 bases had no gene match. The CDR3: CAWKQPGGETQYF. The CDR3 DNA is TGTGCCTGGAAACAACCGGGAGGGGAGACCCAGTACTTC.

Here the CDR3 DNA reads TGTGCCAGCAGTTCCCTCCTTGTGCCGAGCACTGAAGCTTTCTTT. Residues: CASSSLLVPSTEAFF. The J gene is TRBJ1-1, the V gene TRBV6-5, with D hard to call. The V gene's germline CDR1 is MNHEY and CDR2 SVGAGI. V lost 4 bases to trimming and J lost 4 bases, with 16 bases between them. The CDR3 covers 15 residues.

With respect to this clone: The identical CDR3 is also encoded by other nucleotide sequences in the sample. This chain uses TRBV28 with TRBJ2-3; D may be TRBD2 (5 bases). V dropped 6 bases and J dropped 4 bases, with 17 bases sitting between them. The CDR3 sequence is 15 residues long. Germline assignment: CDR1 MDHEN and CDR2 SYDVKM. CDR3 DNA: TGTGCCAGCAGCCCCCGGCGGGCGTCCCCAGATACGCAGTATTTT. Protein sequence: CASSPRRASPDTQYF.

The CDR3 spells CASSLARDTDNEQFF. The CDR3 bases are TGTGCCAGCAGCTTAGCCCGGGACACCGACAATGAGCAGTTCTTC. This chain connects TRBV11-2 to TRBJ2-1, with a possible D match to TRBD1 (6 bases). CDR3 length: 15 residues. Germline V lookup: CDR1 SGHAT, CDR2 FQNNGV. Trimming removed 1 base at V and 5 bases at J, with 12 bases between.

This chain uses TRBV19 with TRBJ1-3, with unresolved D. The germline V gene encodes CDR1 LNHDA and CDR2 SQIVND (reference sequence). There are 13 residues in the CDR3. The ends were cut back, 6 bases at V and 2 bases at J, with 8 bases in the middle. DNA for the CDR3: TGTGCCAGTAGCCGGGTCACTGGAAACACCATATATTTT. It is translated as CASSRVTGNTIYF.

The gene calls are TRBV2 and TRBJ2-1; 14 bases line up with TRBD2. The CDR3 extends over 15 amino acids. Germline V gives CDR1 SNHLY, CDR2 FYNNEI. After removal of 6 bases from V and 12 bases from J, the junction contained 10 bases not matched to a gene. This CDR3 is CASRGGTSGRGRQFF. In DNA, the CDR3 is TGTGCCAGCAGGGGGGGGACTAGCGGGAGAGGAAGGCAGTTCTTC.

The CDR3 protein is CASSIRRGVGDTQYF. The DNA of the CDR3 is TGTGCCAGTAGTATACGGCGGGGGGTCGGGGATACGCAGTATTTT. The chain links TRBV19 to TRBJ2-3, with TRBD2 matching over 8 bases. The CDR3 length is 15 residues. Germline V gene data show CDR1 as LNHDA and CDR2 as SQIVND (reference sequence). V shed 2 bases, J shed 6 bases, and the junction held 7 bases outside the gene matches.

The V gene is TRBV5-1, the J gene TRBJ1-4; possibly TRBD1 for D (6 bases). CDR1 is SGHRS and CDR2 is YFSETQ in the germline V gene. The CDR3 has 18 residues. V was pared by 4 bases and J by 2 bases, with 21 bases between. CDR3 region: CASSPGGLTEWTNEKLFF. The CDR3 nucleotides read TGCGCCAGCAGCCCGGGGGGCCTGACAGAGTGGACTAATGAAAAACTGTTTTTT.